There are a few counts of the clone carrying this TCR beta chain. Its antigen is currently unknown. This sample was included in a study of T cell repertoires in cytomegalovirus infection. Study details: Evidence of both CMV infection and a matching HLA type came from public TCR beta signatures.

This CDR3 comprises 15 residues. Trimming left V 4 bases short and J 4 bases short, with 14 bases between. Germline CDR1 SGHTA, CDR2 FQGNSA. Study findings and constraints: Ex vivo, HLA-C-restricted CMV-specific TCR beta clonotypes prevailed over the rest of the response.

TCRdb re-called the reads with MiXCR, one entry per CDR3 protein. The sample consists of 250,000 to 350,000 distinct CDR3 sequences, roughly a quarter of them appearing once. The rearrangement joins TRBV7-2 to TRBJ1-5, with D unresolved. Sequenced material: PBMCs. This sequence was found in a human donor in good health (CMV status not recorded). Some clones in this sample may be carry-over from other donors' samples. CDR3 region: CASSSWGIGNQPQHF. CDR3 DNA: TGTGCCAGCAGCTCCTGGGGTATTGGTAATCAGCCCCAGCATTTT. Together with reference TRBV7-2 and TRBJ1-5, the CDR3 gives the full variable domain: GAGVSQSPSNKVTEKGKDVELRCDPISGHTALYWYRQSLGQGLEFLIYFQGNSAPDKSGLPSDRFSAERTGGSVSTLTIQRTQQEDSAVYLCASSSWGIGNQPQHFGDGTRLSIL.